This is a list of T cell receptor beta chains from one sample in a study of blood T cell repertoires in COVID-19. Produced via immunoSEQ multiplex PCR; TCRdb's table is partial and in-frame only. The data hold 90,000 to 120,000 clones, with about nine tenths observed a single time. Sequenced: peripheral blood. These receptors came from a woman in her twenties or thirties with acute or convalescent COVID-19. Each CDR3 is given with its conserved first and last residue. The D gene is left open where the match is weak. Size tells how often a clone was seen (once, few, many) or the class of an expanded clone, and some rows leave it out.

d_call j_call v_call clone_size cdr3_aa cdr3_nt
TRBD2 TRBJ2-7 TRBV7-2 . CASSFTGTSEPYSYEQYF TGTGCCAGCAGCTTTACCGGGACTAGCGAACCCTACTCCTACGAGCAGTACTTC
TRBD1 TRBJ1-1 TRBV14 . CASSQVGPGGAGAFF TGTGCCAGCAGCCAAGTCGGTCCAGGGGGCGCGGGAGCTTTCTTT
TRBD1 TRBJ1-1 TRBV6-5 once CASRTGRNTEAFF TGTGCCAGCAGGACAGGGAGGAACACTGAAGCTTTCTTT
TRBD1 TRBJ1-2 TRBV28 . CASSTHLGQGFGYTF TGTGCCAGCAGTACGCACTTGGGACAGGGTTTTGGCTACACCTTC
. TRBJ2-1 TRBV3-1/TRBV3-2 . CASRADLTNEQFF TGTGCCAGCAGGGCGGACTTGACGAATGAGCAGTTCTTC
. TRBJ1-6 TRBV4-1 . CASSQEGPSGGNSPLHF TGCGCCAGCAGCCAAGAGGGCCCCTCCGGAGGTAATTCACCCCTCCACTTT
. TRBJ1-2 TRBV7-9 . CASSSSTESYGYTF TGTGCCAGCAGCAGCTCGACAGAGTCTTATGGCTACACCTTC
. TRBJ1-5 TRBV7-8 . CASSLARVSNQPQHF TGTGCCAGCAGCTTAGCGCGGGTCAGCAATCAGCCCCAGCATTTT
TRBD2 TRBJ2-7 TRBV7-2 . CASSLAGTSSYEQYF TGTGCCAGCAGCTTAGCCGGGACTAGCTCCTACGAGCAGTACTTC
. TRBJ1-1 TRBV10-2 . CASSPGQSEAFF TGCGCCAGCAGTCCCGGACAGAGTGAAGCTTTCTTT
TRBD1 TRBJ1-3 TRBV6-6 . CASSLGTGPGNTIYF TGTGCCAGCAGTTTGGGGACAGGGCCTGGAAACACCATATATTTT
. TRBJ1-1 TRBV5-1 . CASSITADTEAFF TGCGCCAGCAGCATTACAGCTGACACTGAAGCTTTCTTT
TRBD2 TRBJ2-7 TRBV28 . CASAGGFYEQYF TGTGCCAGCGCCGGGGGGTTTTACGAGCAGTACTTC
. TRBJ2-3 TRBV3-1/TRBV3-2 . CASSHGRVAVRTDTQYF TGTGCCAGCAGCCACGGTCGGGTAGCGGTACGCACAGATACGCAGTATTTT
. TRBJ2-5 TRBV9 . CASSVGEGQETQYF TGTGCCAGCAGCGTAGGAGAGGGTCAAGAGACCCAGTACTTC
. TRBJ2-3 TRBV14 . CASSHLGGYTDTQYF TGTGCCAGCAGCCACTTAGGGGGTTACACAGATACGCAGTATTTT
TRBD1 TRBJ1-4 TRBV19 . CASSTPGQGREKLFF TGTGCCAGTAGTACACCGGGACAGGGACGAGAAAAACTGTTTTTT
TRBD2 TRBJ2-1 TRBV6-2/TRBV6-3 . CASSYERERTRKQFF TGTGCCAGCAGTTACGAGCGGGAGAGGACCCGAAAGCAGTTCTTC
TRBD1 TRBJ1-5 TRBV20-1 . CSASSWQGAGNQPQHF TGCAGTGCTAGTTCTTGGCAGGGGGCTGGCAATCAGCCCCAGCATTTT
. TRBJ1-1 TRBV30 . CAWSAGFRTEAFF TGTGCCTGGAGTGCAGGGTTCAGGACTGAAGCTTTCTTT
. TRBJ2-2 TRBV6-1 . CASSEGPRGYTGELFF TGTGCCAGCAGTGAAGGACCAAGGGGGTACACCGGGGAGCTGTTTTTT
TRBD2 TRBJ2-3 TRBV6-5 . CASSSRSGTSTDTQYF TGTGCCAGCAGTTCCCGTAGCGGGACTAGCACAGATACGCAGTATTTT
. TRBJ1-2 TRBV6-6 . CASGGDYYGYTF TGTGCCAGCGGCGGGGACTACTATGGCTACACCTTC
TRBD1 TRBJ1-1 TRBV3-1/TRBV3-2 . CASSHRDRLNTEAFF TGTGCCAGCAGCCACAGGGACAGATTGAACACTGAAGCTTTCTTT
TRBD2 TRBJ2-1 TRBV6-2/TRBV6-3 . CASSYRKGGLAGGFHNEQFF TGTGCCAGCAGTTACCGGAAGGGGGGGCTAGCGGGAGGTTTTCACAATGAGCAGTTCTTC
TRBD1 TRBJ1-3 TRBV3-1/TRBV3-2 . CASSQGLGQDLLGNTIYF TGTGCCAGCAGCCAAGGGTTGGGACAGGATCTTCTTGGAAACACCATATATTTT
TRBD1 TRBJ1-1 TRBV18 . CASSPSLTGGWANEAFF TGTGCCAGCTCCCCGTCGTTGACAGGGGGCTGGGCGAATGAAGCTTTCTTT
TRBD1 TRBJ1-5 TRBV4-2 . CASSQERGQGDNPQHF TGTGCCAGCAGCCAAGAAAGGGGACAGGGGGATAATCCCCAGCATTTT
TRBD1 TRBJ1-2 TRBV28 once CASRIPQGSGYGYTF TGTGCCAGCAGGATTCCACAGGGGAGTGGCTATGGCTACACCTTC
. TRBJ1-5 TRBV4-1 . CASSQGSLQYSNQPQHF TGCGCCAGCAGCCAAGGATCGTTACAGTATAGCAATCAGCCCCAGCATTTT
. TRBJ2-5 TRBV18 . CASSPRTEETQYF TGTGCCAGCTCACCAAGGACAGAAGAGACCCAGTACTTC
. TRBJ1-5 TRBV4-1 . CASSQLTGQPQHF TGCGCCAGCAGCCAATTAACAGGGCAGCCCCAGCATTTT
TRBD1 TRBJ1-1 TRBV7-6 few CASSLGGTGNTEAFF TGTGCCAGCAGCTTAGGCGGGACAGGGAACACTGAAGCTTTCTTT
TRBD2 TRBJ2-7 TRBV7-2 once CASSPYVGTWTSGLYEQYF TGTGCCAGCAGCCCATACGTAGGCACCTGGACTAGCGGGCTCTACGAGCAGTACTTC
. TRBJ1-1 TRBV28 . CASSVSYEAFF TGTGCCAGCAGTGTCTCGTATGAAGCTTTCTTT
. TRBJ1-4 TRBV2 . CASSDPRGRGEKLFF TGTGCCAGCAGTGACCCCCGCGGGCGAGGCGAAAAACTGTTTTTT
. TRBJ2-7 TRBV27 . CASSLRGAGEQYF TGTGCCAGCAGTTTACGGGGGGCGGGGGAGCAGTACTTC
TRBD1 TRBJ1-5 TRBV6-6 . CASSYDRGRGNQPQHF TGTGCCAGCAGTTACGACAGGGGGCGCGGCAATCAGCCCCAGCATTTT
. TRBJ1-2 TRBV19 . CASSIGQYGYTF TGTGCCAGTAGTATTGGGCAGTATGGCTACACCTTC
. TRBJ1-4 TRBV7-9 . CASSSSQITNEKLFF TGTGCCAGCAGCTCATCACAGATAACTAATGAAAAACTGTTTTTT
. TRBJ2-1 TRBV9 . CASSVVGHFHEQFF TGTGCCAGCAGCGTAGTTGGGCATTTCCATGAGCAGTTCTTC
TRBD2 TRBJ2-1 TRBV2 few CASSPLAGVYNEQFF TGTGCCAGCAGTCCTCTAGCGGGCGTCTACAATGAGCAGTTCTTC
. TRBJ1-1 TRBV3-1/TRBV3-2 few CASSPRGWTEAFF TGTGCCAGCAGCCCGCGGGGGTGGACTGAAGCTTTCTTT
TRBD1 TRBJ1-3 TRBV6-6 . CASSPLGTELSGNTIYF TGTGCCAGCAGTCCGCTCGGGACAGAACTCTCTGGAAACACCATATATTTT
TRBD2 TRBJ2-7 TRBV9 . CASSVAGVAGAYEQYF TGTGCCAGCAGCGTAGCTGGAGTAGCGGGGGCCTACGAGCAGTACTTC
TRBD1 TRBJ2-7 TRBV13 . CASSLKTGDVKPYEQYF TGTGCCAGCAGCTTAAAGACAGGGGATGTTAAGCCGTACGAGCAGTACTTC
. TRBJ1-2 TRBV7-2 few CASSLEPGTPRNGYTF TGTGCCAGCAGCTTAGAGCCCGGGACACCTAGAAATGGCTACACCTTC